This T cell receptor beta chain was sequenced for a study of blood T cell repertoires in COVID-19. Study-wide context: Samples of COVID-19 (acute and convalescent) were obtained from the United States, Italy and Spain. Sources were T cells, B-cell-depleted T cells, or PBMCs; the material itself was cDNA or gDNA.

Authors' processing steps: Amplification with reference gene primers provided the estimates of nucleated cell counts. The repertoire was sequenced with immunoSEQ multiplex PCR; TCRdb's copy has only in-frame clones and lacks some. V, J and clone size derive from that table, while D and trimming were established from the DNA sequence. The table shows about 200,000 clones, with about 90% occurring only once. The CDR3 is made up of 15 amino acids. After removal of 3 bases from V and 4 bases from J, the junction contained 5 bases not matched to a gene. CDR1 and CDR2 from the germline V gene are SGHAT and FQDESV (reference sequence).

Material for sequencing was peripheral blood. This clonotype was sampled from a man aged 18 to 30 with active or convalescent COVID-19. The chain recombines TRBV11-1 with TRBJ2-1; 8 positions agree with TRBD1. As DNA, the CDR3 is TGTGCCAGCAGCTTTCGACAGGGGAAATACAATGAGCAGTTCTTC. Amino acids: CASSFRQGKYNEQFF.